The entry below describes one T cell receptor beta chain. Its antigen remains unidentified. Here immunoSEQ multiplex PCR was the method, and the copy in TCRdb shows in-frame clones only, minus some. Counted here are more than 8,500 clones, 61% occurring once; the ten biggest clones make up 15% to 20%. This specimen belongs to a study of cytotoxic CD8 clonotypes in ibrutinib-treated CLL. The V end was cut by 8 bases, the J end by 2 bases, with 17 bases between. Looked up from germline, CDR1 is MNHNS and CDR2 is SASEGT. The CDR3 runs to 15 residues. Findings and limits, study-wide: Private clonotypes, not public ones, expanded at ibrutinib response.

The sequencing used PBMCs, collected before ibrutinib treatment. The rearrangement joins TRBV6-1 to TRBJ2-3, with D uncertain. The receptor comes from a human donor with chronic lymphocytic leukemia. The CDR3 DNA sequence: TGTGCCAGCGCACGGGCGGAAATTACCACAGATACGCAGTATTTT. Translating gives CASARAEITTDTQYF.